This record looks at one T cell receptor beta chain sequence and its context. The V and J ends lost 2 bases and 0 bases, in that order; junction bases with no gene match: 4. In germline, CDR1 is SGDLS, CDR2 YYNGEE. CDR3 length: 15 amino acids. The sample originates from a study of T cell responses to AZD1222 COVID-19 vaccine. Generated by immunoSEQ multiplex PCR, the TCRdb table keeps only in-frame clones and is missing some. This sample has 100,000 to 150,000 clones, with approximately 82% found just once. The sample consisted of peripheral blood, taken 28 days after the second AZD1222 dose. This sequence was found in an adult who received the AZD1222 COVID-19 vaccine. The chain joins TRBV9 to TRBJ1-2; 7 nucleotides agree with TRBD1. CDR3: CASSVVRGPNYGYTF. The CDR3 nucleotides read TGTGCCAGCAGCGTGGTAAGGGGGCCTAACTATGGCTACACCTTC.